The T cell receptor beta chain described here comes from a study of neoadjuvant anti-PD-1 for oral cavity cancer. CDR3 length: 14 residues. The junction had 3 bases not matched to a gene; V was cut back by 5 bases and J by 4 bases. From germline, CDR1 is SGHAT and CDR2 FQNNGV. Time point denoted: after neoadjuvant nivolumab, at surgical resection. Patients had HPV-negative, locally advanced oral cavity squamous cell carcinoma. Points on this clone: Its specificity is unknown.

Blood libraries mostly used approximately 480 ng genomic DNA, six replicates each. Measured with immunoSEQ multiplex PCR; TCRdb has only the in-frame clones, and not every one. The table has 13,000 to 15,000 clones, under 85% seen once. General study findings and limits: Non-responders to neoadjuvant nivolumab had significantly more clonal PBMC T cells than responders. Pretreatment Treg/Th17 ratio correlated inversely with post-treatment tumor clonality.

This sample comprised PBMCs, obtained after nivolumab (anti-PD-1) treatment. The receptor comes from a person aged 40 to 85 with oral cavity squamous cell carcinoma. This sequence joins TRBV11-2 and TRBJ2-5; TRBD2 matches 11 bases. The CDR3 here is CASSRTSGGETQYF. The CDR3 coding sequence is TGTGCCAGCAGCCGTACTAGCGGGGGAGAGACCCAGTACTTC.